This TCR beta chain was identified during a study of CD8 T cells in Susac syndrome. cDNA came from approximately 0.5 to 1 ug RNA primed by random hexamers. TCRdb recomputed calls from the immunoSEQ multiplex PCR reads with MiXCR, one row per CDR3 protein. The sample comprises 150,000 to 160,000 distinct CDR3 sequences, about 94% of which are singletons, and roughly 0.2% rests with the top ten. CDR1 MGHRA and CDR2 YSYEKL come from the germline V gene. V trimming: 0 bases; J trimming: 0 bases; junction bases outside the gene matches: 10. The CDR3 spans 18 residues. Sequencing of TCR beta was carried out in blood CD8+ and CD4+ T cells. Stable or active relapsing-remitting multiple sclerosis, untreated and meeting revised McDonald criteria, defined the controls.

This chain joins TRBV4-1 and TRBJ2-7, with 8 bases lining up with TRBD2. The TCR was taken from a human donor with multiple sclerosis. Sequencing was done on a sample of CD8+ T cells from PBMCs. The CDR3 sequence: CASSQDDPRGENSYEQYF. CDR3 coding DNA: TGCGCCAGCAGCCAAGATGATCCGCGGGGGGAAAACTCCTACGAGCAGTACTTC.